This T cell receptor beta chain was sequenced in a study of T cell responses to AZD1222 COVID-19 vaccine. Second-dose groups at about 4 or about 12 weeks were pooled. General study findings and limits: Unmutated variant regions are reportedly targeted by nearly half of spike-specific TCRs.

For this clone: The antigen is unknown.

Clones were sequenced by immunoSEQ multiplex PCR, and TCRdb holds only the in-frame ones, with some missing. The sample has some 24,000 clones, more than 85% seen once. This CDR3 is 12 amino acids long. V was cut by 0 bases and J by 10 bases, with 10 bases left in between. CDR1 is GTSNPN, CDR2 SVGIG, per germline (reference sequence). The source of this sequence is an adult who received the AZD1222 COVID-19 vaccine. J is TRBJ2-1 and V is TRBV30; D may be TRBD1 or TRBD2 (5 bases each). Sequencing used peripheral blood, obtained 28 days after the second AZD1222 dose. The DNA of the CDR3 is TGTGCCTGGAGTGTACGGGGCTCAGAGCAGTTCTTC. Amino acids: CAWSVRGSEQFF. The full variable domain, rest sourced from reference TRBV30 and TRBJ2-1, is SQTIHQWPATLVQPVGSPLSLECTVEGTSNPNLYWYRQAAGRGLQLLFYSVGIGQISSEVPQNLSASRPQDRQFILSSKKLLLSDSGFYLCAWSVRGSEQFFGPGTRLTVL.